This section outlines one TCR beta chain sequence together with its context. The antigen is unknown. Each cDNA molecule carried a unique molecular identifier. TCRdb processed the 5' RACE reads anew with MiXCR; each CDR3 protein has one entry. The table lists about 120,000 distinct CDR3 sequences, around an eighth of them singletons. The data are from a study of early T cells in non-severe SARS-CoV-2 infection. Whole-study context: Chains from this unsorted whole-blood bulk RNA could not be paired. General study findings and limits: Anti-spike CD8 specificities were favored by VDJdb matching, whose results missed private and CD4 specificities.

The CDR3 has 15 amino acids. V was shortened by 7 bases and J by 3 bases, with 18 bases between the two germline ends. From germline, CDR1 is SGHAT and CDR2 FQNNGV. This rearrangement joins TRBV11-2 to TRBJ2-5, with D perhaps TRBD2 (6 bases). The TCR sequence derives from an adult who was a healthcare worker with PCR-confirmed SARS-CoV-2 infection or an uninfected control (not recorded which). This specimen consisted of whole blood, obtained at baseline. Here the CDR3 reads CASTAGRVGEETQYF. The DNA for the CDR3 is TGTGCCAGCACCGCGGGAAGGGTTGGAGAAGAGACCCAGTACTTC.